This TCR beta chain was identified in a study of monozygotic twins with inflammatory bowel disease. Broader study findings: Concordant and discordant twins showed no difference in repertoire similarity, possibly from limited power.

Points on this clonotype: Its antigen is undetermined.

TCRdb derives one entry per CDR3 protein from the 5' RACE reads, leaving out DNA. This sample contains about 140,000 distinct CDR3 sequences. With no T cell sorting beforehand, total RNA was isolated from whole blood. Per germline, CDR1 SGHTA and CDR2 FQGNSA. The CDR3 extends over 14 amino acids. Sequencing input: blood. The clonotype comes from a human donor with ulcerative colitis or Crohn's disease, or a healthy co-twin of an affected twin (not recorded which). V and J are TRBV7-2 and TRBJ1-2. The chain's CDR3 is CASSLGGVGNGYTF.